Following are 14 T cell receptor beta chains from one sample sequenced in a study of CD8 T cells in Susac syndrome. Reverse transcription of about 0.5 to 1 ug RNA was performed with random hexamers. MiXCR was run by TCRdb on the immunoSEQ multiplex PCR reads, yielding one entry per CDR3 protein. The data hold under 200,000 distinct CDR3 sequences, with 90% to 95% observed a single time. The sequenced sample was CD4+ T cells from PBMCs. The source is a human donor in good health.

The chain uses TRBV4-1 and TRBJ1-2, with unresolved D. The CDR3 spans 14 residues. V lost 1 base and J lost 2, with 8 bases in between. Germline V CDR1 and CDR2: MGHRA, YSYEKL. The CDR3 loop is CASSQGFGNYGYTF. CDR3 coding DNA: TGCGCCAGCAGCCAAGGGTTTGGCAACTATGGCTACACCTTC.

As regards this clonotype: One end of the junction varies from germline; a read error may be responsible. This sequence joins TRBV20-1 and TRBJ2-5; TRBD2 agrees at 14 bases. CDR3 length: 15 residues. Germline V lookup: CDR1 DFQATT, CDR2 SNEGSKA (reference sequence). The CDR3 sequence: CSARGGLAGAETQYF. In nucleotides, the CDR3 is TGCAGTGCCAGAGGGGGACTAGCGGGGGCAGAGACCCAGTACTTC.

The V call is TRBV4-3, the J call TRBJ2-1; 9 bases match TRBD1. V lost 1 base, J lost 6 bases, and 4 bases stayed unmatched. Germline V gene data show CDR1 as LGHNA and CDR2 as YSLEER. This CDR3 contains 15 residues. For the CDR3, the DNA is TGCGCCAGCAGCCAAGGGGACAGGGCTGGCAATGAGCAGTTCTTC. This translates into CASSQGDRAGNEQFF.

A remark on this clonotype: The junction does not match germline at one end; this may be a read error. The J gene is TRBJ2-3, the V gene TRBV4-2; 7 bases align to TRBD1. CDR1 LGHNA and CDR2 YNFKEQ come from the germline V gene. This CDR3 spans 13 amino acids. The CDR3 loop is CASSQSDRERGIF. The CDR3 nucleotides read TGTGCCAGCAGCCAATCTGACAGGGAAAGAGGCATCTTT.

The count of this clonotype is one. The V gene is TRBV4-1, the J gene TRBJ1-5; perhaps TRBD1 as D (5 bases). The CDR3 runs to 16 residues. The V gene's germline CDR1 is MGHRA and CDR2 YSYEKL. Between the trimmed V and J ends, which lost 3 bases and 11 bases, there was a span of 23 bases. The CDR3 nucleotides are TGCGCCAGCAGCCATGGACCGGGACCTCCTCCCTCGTCCCAGCATTTT. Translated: CASSHGPGPPPSSQHF.

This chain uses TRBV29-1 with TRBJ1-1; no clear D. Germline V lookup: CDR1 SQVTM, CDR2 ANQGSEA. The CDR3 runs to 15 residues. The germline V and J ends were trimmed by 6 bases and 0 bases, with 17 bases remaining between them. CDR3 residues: CSVPGRQTMNTEAFF. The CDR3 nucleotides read TGCAGCGTCCCCGGACGACAAACCATGAACACTGAAGCTTTCTTT.

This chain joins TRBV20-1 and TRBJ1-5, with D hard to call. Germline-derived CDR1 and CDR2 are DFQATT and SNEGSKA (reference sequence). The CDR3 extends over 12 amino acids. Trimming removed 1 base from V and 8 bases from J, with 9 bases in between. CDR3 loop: CSARVGNEPQHF. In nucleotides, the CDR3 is TGCAGTGCTAGAGTGGGTAATGAGCCCCAGCATTTT.

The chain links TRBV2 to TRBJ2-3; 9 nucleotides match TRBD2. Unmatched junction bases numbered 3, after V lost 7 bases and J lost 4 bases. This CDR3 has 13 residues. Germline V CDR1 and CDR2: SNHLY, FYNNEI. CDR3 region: CASTAGGPDTQYF. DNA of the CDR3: TGTGCCAGCACTGCGGGGGGGCCAGATACGCAGTATTTT.

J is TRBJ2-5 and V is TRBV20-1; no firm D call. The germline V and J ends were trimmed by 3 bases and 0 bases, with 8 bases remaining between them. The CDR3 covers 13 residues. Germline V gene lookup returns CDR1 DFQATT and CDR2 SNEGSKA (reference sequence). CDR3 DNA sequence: TGCAGTGCTAGTACGGCAGACCAAGAGACCCAGTACTTC. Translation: CSASTADQETQYF.

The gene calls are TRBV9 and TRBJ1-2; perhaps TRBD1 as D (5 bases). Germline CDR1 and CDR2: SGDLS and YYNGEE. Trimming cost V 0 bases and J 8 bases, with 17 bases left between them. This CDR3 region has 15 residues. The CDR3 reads CASSVGTVGTSGYTF. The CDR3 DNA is TGTGCCAGCAGCGTAGGGACCGTTGGGACCTCCGGCTACACCTTC.

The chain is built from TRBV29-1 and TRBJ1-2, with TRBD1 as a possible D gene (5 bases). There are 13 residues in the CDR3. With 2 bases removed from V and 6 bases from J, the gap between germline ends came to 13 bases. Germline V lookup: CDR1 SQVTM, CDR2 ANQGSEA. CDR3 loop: CSVERGTANGYTF. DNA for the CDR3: TGCAGCGTTGAAAGGGGCACGGCTAATGGCTACACCTTC.

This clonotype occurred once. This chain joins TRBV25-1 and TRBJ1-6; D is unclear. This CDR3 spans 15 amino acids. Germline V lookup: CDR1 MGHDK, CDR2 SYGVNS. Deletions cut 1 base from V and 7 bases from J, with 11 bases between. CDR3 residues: CASSESVKANSPLHF. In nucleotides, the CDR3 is TGTGCCAGCAGTGAATCGGTCAAGGCCAATTCACCCCTCCACTTT.

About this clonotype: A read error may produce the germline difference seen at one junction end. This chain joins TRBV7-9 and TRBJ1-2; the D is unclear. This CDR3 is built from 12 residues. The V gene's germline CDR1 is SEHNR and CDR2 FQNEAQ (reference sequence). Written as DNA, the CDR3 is TGTGCCAGCAGTTTAGAGGGCTATGGCTACACCTTC. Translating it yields CASSLEGYGYTF.

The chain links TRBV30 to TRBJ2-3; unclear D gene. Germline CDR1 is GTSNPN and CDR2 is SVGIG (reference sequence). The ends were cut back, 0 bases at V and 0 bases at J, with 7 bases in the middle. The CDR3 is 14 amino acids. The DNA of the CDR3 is TGTGCCTGGAGTGTCGGCATAAGCACAGATACGCAGTATTTT. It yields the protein CAWSVGISTDTQYF.